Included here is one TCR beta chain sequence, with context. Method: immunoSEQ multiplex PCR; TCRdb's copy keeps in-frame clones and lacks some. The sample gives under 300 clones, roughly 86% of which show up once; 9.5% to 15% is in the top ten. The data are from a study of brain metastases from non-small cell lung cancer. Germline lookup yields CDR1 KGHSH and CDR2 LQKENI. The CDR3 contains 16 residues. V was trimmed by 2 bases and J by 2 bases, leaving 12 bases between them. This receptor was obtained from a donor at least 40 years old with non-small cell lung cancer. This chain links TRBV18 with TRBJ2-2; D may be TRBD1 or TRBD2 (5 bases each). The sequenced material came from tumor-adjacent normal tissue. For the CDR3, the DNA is TGTGCCAGCTCACCAATCCGGGGCTTTAACACCGGGGAGCTGTTTTTT. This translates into CASSPIRGFNTGELFF.